A single sample is the source of the 32 T cell receptor beta chains below, sequenced in a study of vaccination and CD4 T cells after COVID-19. Treatment denoted: roughly ten-day PBMC culture with coronavirus spike peptide pools or control peptides (ViraFEST assay). Researchers used the Oncomine TCR Beta short-read assay to sequence DNA from cultured CD4+ T cells. TCRdb redid the calling of the PCR reads with MiXCR, one entry per CDR3 protein. The table has about 23,000 distinct CDR3 sequences, about 54% seen once. The antigens of these receptors remain unknown. Source material: CD4+ T cells from blood, cultured in vitro. The receptor source for this set is a human donor who had recovered from COVID-19.

This chain links TRBV7-8 with TRBJ2-4; possible D gene TRBD1, 6 bases. The CDR3 covers 18 residues. V was clipped by 1 base and J by 0 bases, with 16 bases between them. Germline V gene sequence: CDR1 SGHVS, CDR2 FQNEAQ. CDR3 sequence (DNA): TGTGCCAGCAGCTTAGGGACAGCAATTAGCTTAGCCAAAAACATTCAGTACTTC. It translates to CASSLGTAISLAKNIQYF.

The chain couples TRBV2 to TRBJ1-5; D is undetermined. Trimming removed 3 bases at V and 5 bases at J, with 8 bases between. There are 13 residues in the CDR3. Germline V gene data show CDR1 as SNHLY and CDR2 as FYNNEI. The CDR3 here is CASSDPPYQPQHF. CDR3 in DNA: TGTGCCAGCAGTGACCCCCCCTATCAGCCCCAGCATTTT.

The chain uses TRBV19 and TRBJ2-3; TRBD2 is a possible D gene (6 bases). V lost 6 bases, J lost 0 bases, and 16 bases lay in between. Germline V lookup: CDR1 LNHDA, CDR2 SQIVND (reference sequence). The CDR3 has 16 residues. As DNA, the CDR3 is TGTGCCAGTAGCCAAGCATATGCGGGAAGCACAGATACGCAGTATTTT. Residues: CASSQAYAGSTDTQYF. The full variable domain, in which reference TRBV19 and TRBJ2-3 provide the parts outside the CDR3, is DGGITQSPKYLFRKEGQNVTLSCEQNLNHDAMYWYRQDPGQGLRLIYYSQIVNDFQKGDIAEGYSVSREKKESFPLTVTSAQKNPTAFYLCASSQAYAGSTDTQYFGPGTRLTVL.

The chain carries TRBV19 and TRBJ2-1, with D perhaps TRBD2 (6 bases). This CDR3 spans 14 amino acids. The V gene's germline CDR1 is LNHDA and CDR2 SQIVND (reference sequence). The V end lost 2 bases, the J end lost 7 bases, and 12 bases lay between the germline ends. This CDR3 reads CASSIRAGSNEQFF. The CDR3 region has the DNA TGTGCCAGTAGTATAAGAGCGGGCAGTAATGAGCAGTTCTTC.

This clonotype has a single count. V is TRBV29-1 and J is TRBJ1-2; tentative D call: TRBD1 (5 bases). Trimming stripped 2 bases from V and 8 bases from J, with 12 bases between. The CDR3 spans 12 residues. The germline V gene encodes CDR1 SQVTM and CDR2 ANQGSEA. CDR3 loop: CSVERGSGGYTF. CDR3 in DNA: TGCAGCGTTGAAAGGGGAAGTGGAGGCTACACCTTC.

The rearrangement uses TRBV28 and TRBJ1-6; D is perhaps TRBD1 (5 bases). The germline CDR1 and CDR2 sequences are MDHEN and SYDVKM. This CDR3 comprises 15 residues. Trimming cost V 4 bases and J 6 bases, with 13 bases left between them. CDR3 amino acids: CASSSGGAVNSPLHF. CDR3 coding DNA: TGTGCCAGCAGTTCCGGAGGGGCCGTTAATTCACCCCTCCACTTT.

The CDR3 loop is CASSVRDTNGSPLHF. CDR3 nucleotides: TGTGCCAGCAGCGTCCGGGACACAAACGGTTCACCCCTCCACTTT. The V and J genes are TRBV9 and TRBJ1-6, with a possible D match to TRBD1 (6 bases). V lost 2 bases and J lost 9, with 15 bases in between. Germline V gene lookup returns CDR1 SGDLS and CDR2 YYNGEE. This CDR3 spans 15 amino acids.

V and J are TRBV30 and TRBJ1-2; TRBD1 might be the D (6 bases). The CDR3 totals 12 residues. The germline V gene encodes CDR1 GTSNPN and CDR2 SVGIG (reference sequence). The V and J ends lost 8 bases and 1 base respectively, with 11 bases between them. The CDR3 DNA reads TGTGCCCGGAACAGGGATAACTATGGCTACACCTTC. Protein product: CARNRDNYGYTF.

The chain employs TRBV4-3 and TRBJ1-2, with 8 bases aligning to TRBD1. After removal of 4 bases from V and 0 bases from J, the junction contained 13 bases not matched to a gene. This CDR3 is 18 amino acids long. Germline-derived CDR1 and CDR2 are LGHNA and YSLEER. The CDR3 protein is CASSLNVQGAKANYGYTF. The CDR3 bases are TGCGCCAGCAGCCTTAATGTGCAGGGGGCTAAAGCTAACTATGGCTACACCTTC.

The chain carries TRBV30 and TRBJ1-5; TRBD1 matches at 7 bases. The CDR3 is made up of 13 amino acids. V lost 4 bases to trimming and J lost 5 bases; unmatched junction nucleotides: 5. Germline assignment: CDR1 GTSNPN and CDR2 SVGIG (reference sequence). CDR3 DNA sequence: TGTGCCTGGACACAGGGGAACGATCAGCCCCAGCATTTT. As protein: CAWTQGNDQPQHF.

This clonotype has a handful of counts. The chain is built from TRBV20-1 and TRBJ2-7, with D tentatively TRBD1 (6 bases). Germline V gives CDR1 DFQATT, CDR2 SNEGSKA (reference sequence). The CDR3 length is 12 residues. Trimming shortened V by 5 bases and J by 2 bases, and 10 bases separated the two germline ends. The CDR3 reads CSAHAGAYEQYF. The CDR3 bases are TGCAGTGCTCACGCAGGGGCCTACGAGCAGTACTTC.

The chain joins TRBV27 to TRBJ1-6; no definite D call. V was trimmed by 3 bases and J by 2 bases, leaving 8 bases between them. The germline gives CDR1 MNHEY, CDR2 SMNVEV (reference sequence). CDR3 length: 15 residues. CDR3 loop: CASSFGTAYNSPLHF. CDR3 nucleotide sequence: TGTGCCAGCAGTTTCGGCACAGCCTATAATTCACCCCTCCACTTT.

This clonotype has a handful of counts. The chain uses TRBV7-9 and TRBJ2-7, with unresolved D. The V gene's germline CDR1 is SEHNR and CDR2 FQNEAQ (reference sequence). This CDR3 has 14 amino acids. V dropped 3 bases and J dropped 5 bases, with 14 bases sitting between them. The CDR3 DNA reads TGTGCCAGCAGCTTCGGACCCCTTTACCACGAGCAGTACTTC. Protein: CASSFGPLYHEQYF.

About this clonotype: One junction end does not reproduce the germline sequence, and a read error may be involved. CDR3 sequence (DNA): TGCAGTGCTAGAGATCCCCGGGGGCCAGGAGAGACCCTGTACTTC. This gives the protein CSARDPRGPGETLYF. V gene TRBV20-1 combines with J gene TRBJ2-5, with D perhaps assigned TRBD1 or TRBD2 (6 bases each). Looked up from germline, CDR1 is DFQATT and CDR2 is SNEGSKA (reference sequence). This CDR3 region has 15 residues.

This clonotype was counted between two and nine times. The rearrangement uses TRBV30 and TRBJ1-5, with D perhaps TRBD1 (6 bases). Trimming took off 3 bases at V and 1 base at J, with 7 bases between the two ends. Per the germline V gene, CDR1 is GTSNPN and CDR2 is SVGIG (reference sequence). This CDR3 comprises 13 residues. In DNA form, the CDR3 reads TGTGCCTGGAGAGGACAGAGCAATCAGCCCCAGCATTTT. This sequence encodes CAWRGQSNQPQHF.

The chain uses TRBV7-2 and TRBJ2-7; D remains ambiguous. In germline, CDR1 is SGHTA, CDR2 FQGNSA. Trimming left V 4 bases short and J 6 bases short, with 13 bases between. The CDR3 has 13 amino acids. The CDR3 DNA is TGTGCCAGCAGCTCCGACTGGTTAGGCGAGCAGTACTTC. Translating it yields CASSSDWLGEQYF.

The rearrangement links TRBV4-2 to TRBJ1-1; 7 bases are a match to TRBD1. CDR1 is LGHNA and CDR2 is YNFKEQ in the germline V gene. This CDR3 region has 14 residues. With 3 bases clipped from V and 0 bases from J, the junction kept 1 base outside the gene matches. The CDR3 DNA follows: TGTGCCAGCAGCCACGGGACAGTGAACACTGAAGCTTTCTTT. Amino acid sequence: CASSHGTVNTEAFF.

Points on this clonotype: An end of the junction does not agree with germline; a read error may underlie this. The rearrangement joins TRBV11-3 to TRBJ1-6, with 9 bases lining up with TRBD1. The length of the CDR3 is 14 residues. Looked up from germline, CDR1 is SGHNT and CDR2 is YENEEA. The CDR3 protein is CASSIDRGNSPLHF. In DNA form, the CDR3 reads TGTGCCAGCAGCATAGACAGGGGGAATTCACCCCTCCACTTT.

V and J are TRBV20-1 and TRBJ2-7; D uncertain. The V gene's germline CDR1 is DFQATT and CDR2 SNEGSKA (reference sequence). This CDR3 is 15 amino acids long. The V end was cut by 1 base, the J end by 0 bases, with 13 bases between. The CDR3 reads CSARVPTYSSYEQYF. For the CDR3, the DNA is TGCAGTGCTAGAGTCCCGACATATAGCTCCTACGAGCAGTACTTC.

The table lists this clonotype with a few counts. Sequence at one end of the junction differs from germline and may be a read error. This sequence joins TRBV20-1 and TRBJ2-7, with 8 positions matching TRBD1. This CDR3 is 15 amino acids long. CDR1 is DFQATT and CDR2 is SNEGSKA in the germline V gene (reference sequence). The CDR3 region is CSARDRGWSSYEQYF. The CDR3 DNA reads TGCAGTGCCAGAGACAGGGGTTGGAGCTCCTACGAGCAGTACTTC.

V gene TRBV7-3 combines with J gene TRBJ2-1; 7 positions agree with TRBD2. CDR1 is SGHTA, CDR2 FQGTGA, per germline. The CDR3 has 14 amino acids. The V and J ends lost 3 bases and 4 bases, in that order; junction bases with no gene match: 3. Here the CDR3 DNA reads TGTGCCAGCAGCTTGGGAGGGGTTTACAATGAGCAGTTCTTC. Its translation: CASSLGGVYNEQFF.

This clonotype was detected only once. V and J are TRBV5-4 and TRBJ2-7; 8 bases are shared with TRBD2. The CDR3 consists of 14 residues. J was trimmed by 4 bases and V by 0 bases; bases with no gene match: 3. Germline assignment: CDR1 SGHNT and CDR2 YYREEE (reference sequence). The CDR3: CASSLGREGYEQYF. Written as DNA, the CDR3 is TGTGCCAGCAGCTTGGGCCGGGAGGGGTACGAGCAGTACTTC.

This clonotype was counted a few times. The chain carries TRBV6-2 or TRBV6-3 and TRBJ1-1; D ambiguous. The CDR3 has 13 residues. Trimming pared 6 bases from V and 5 bases from J, leaving 13 bases between. The germline V gene encodes CDR1 MNHEY and CDR2 SVGEGT. CDR3 coding DNA: TGTGCCAGCAGGGAGGGCGGAGGGACTGAAGCTTTCTTT. Its translation is CASREGGGTEAFF.

This clonotype was observed a handful of times. The genes are TRBV20-1 and TRBJ1-2, with 7 bases matching TRBD1. CDR1 is DFQATT and CDR2 is SNEGSKA in the germline V gene (reference sequence). The J segment lost 3 bases and the V segment lost 3 bases, leaving 4 bases of the junction unmatched. The CDR3 has 13 residues. CDR3 bases: TGCAGTGCTAGCCTGGGACAGTACTATGGCTACACCTTC. Encoded protein: CSASLGQYYGYTF.

This clonotype has more than one count but fewer than ten. The chain joins TRBV20-1 to TRBJ2-1; 10 bases map to TRBD2. The V segment lost 0 bases and the J segment 3 bases; nucleotides outside the gene matches: 2. Germline V CDR1 and CDR2: DFQATT, SNEGSKA (reference sequence). The CDR3 spans 15 residues. In DNA form, the CDR3 reads TGCAGTGCTAGAGATCGACTAGCGGGCTACAATGAGCAGTTCTTC. Translation gives CSARDRLAGYNEQFF.

The rearrangement uses TRBV27 and TRBJ2-6; TRBD1 is a possible D gene (6 bases). This CDR3 region has 20 residues. CDR1 is MNHEY and CDR2 is SMNVEV in the germline V gene (reference sequence). The ends were cut back, 5 bases at V and 0 bases at J, with 23 bases in the middle. As DNA, the CDR3 is TGTGCCAGCAGTCCAAACTCCCCGGGACAAGTAAGCTCTGGGGCCAACGTCCTGACTTTC. Translated, it gives CASSPNSPGQVSSGANVLTF.

The V call is TRBV27, the J call TRBJ2-7, with 8 bases lining up with TRBD1. The V gene's germline CDR1 is MNHEY and CDR2 SMNVEV (reference sequence). Unmatched junction bases numbered 8, after V lost 5 bases and J lost 2 bases. There are 15 residues in the CDR3. The CDR3 here is CASSLHRGETYEQYF. The CDR3, as DNA: TGTGCCAGCAGTCTTCACAGGGGGGAAACCTACGAGCAGTACTTC.

The V and J genes are TRBV6-2 or TRBV6-3 and TRBJ1-1; D call uncertain. Germline assignment: CDR1 MNHEY and CDR2 SVGEGT. This CDR3 comprises 13 residues. The V and J ends lost 5 bases and 2 bases respectively, with 9 bases between them. CDR3 bases: TGTGCCAGCAGTAGGACCGCTAACACTGAAGCTTTCTTT. Translation: CASSRTANTEAFF.

The rearrangement joins TRBV6-1 to TRBJ1-2; D uncertain. The germline CDR1 and CDR2 sequences are MNHNS and SASEGT. This CDR3 has 14 residues. Between the trimmed V and J ends, which lost 5 bases and 2 bases, there was a span of 12 bases. DNA for the CDR3: TGTGCCAGCAGTCCCGGACGCACGAACTATGGCTACACCTTC. This sequence encodes CASSPGRTNYGYTF.

This chain joins TRBV7-9 and TRBJ2-1, with TRBD2 matching over 13 bases. The CDR3 runs 15 residues. Germline V CDR1 and CDR2: SEHNR, FQNEAQ (reference sequence). After removal of 6 bases from V and 7 bases from J, the junction contained 6 bases not matched to a gene. The CDR3 DNA reads TGTGCCAGCAGATACGGGACTAGCGGGGTAAATGAGCAGTTCTTC. As protein: CASRYGTSGVNEQFF.

The chain couples TRBV19 to TRBJ2-7; weak D call: TRBD2 (6 bases). The CDR3 consists of 16 residues. Trimming shortened V by 3 bases and J by 0 bases, and 15 bases separated the two germline ends. Germline assignment: CDR1 LNHDA and CDR2 SQIVND (reference sequence). The CDR3 nucleotides are TGTGCCAGTAGTATCAAAGGTACAGCGGGCTCCTACGAGCAGTACTTC. This gives the protein CASSIKGTAGSYEQYF.

The genes are TRBV18 and TRBJ1-2; D is possibly TRBD1 (5 bases). The V end lost 8 bases, the J end lost 2 bases, and 12 bases lay between the germline ends. This CDR3 has 13 amino acids. Germline loops: CDR1 KGHSH, CDR2 LQKENI. CDR3 sequence: CASVGTGNYGYTF. The CDR3 nucleotides are TGTGCCAGCGTCGGGACGGGAAACTATGGCTACACCTTC.